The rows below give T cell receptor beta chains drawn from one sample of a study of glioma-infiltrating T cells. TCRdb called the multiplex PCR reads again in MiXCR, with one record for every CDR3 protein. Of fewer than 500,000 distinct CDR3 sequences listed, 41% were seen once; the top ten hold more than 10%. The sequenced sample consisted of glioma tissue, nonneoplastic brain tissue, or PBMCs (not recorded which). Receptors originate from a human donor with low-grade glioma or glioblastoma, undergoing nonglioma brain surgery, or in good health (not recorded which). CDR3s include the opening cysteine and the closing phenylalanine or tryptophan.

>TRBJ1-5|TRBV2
CASGEGVSNQPQHF
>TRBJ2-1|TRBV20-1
CSASRVLNYNEQFF
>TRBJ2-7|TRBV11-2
CASSLSGTFSYEQYF
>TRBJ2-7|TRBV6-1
CASMAGTGGRSYEQYF
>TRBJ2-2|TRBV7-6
CASSLAWDSNTGELFF
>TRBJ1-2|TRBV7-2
CAGSLYRAGYTF
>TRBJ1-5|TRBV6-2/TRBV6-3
CASKNRVSQPQHF
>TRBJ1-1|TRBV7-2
CASSRRPTWDTEAFF
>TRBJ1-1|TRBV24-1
CATSDSTTGNTEAFF
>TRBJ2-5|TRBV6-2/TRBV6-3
CASIPTGLTQETVEETQYF
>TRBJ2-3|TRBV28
CASRLARGVGNTDTQYF
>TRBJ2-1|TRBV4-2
CASSQDLGTTYNEQFF
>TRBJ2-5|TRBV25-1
CASSGTPGLAGGPWETQYF
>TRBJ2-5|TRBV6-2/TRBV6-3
CASSFREGQKTQYF
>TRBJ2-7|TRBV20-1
CSAREASGSSYEQYF
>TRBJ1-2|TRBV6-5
CASSYHPQDFYGYTF
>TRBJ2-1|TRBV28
CASSFLPGFEQFF
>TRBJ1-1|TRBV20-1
CSAAGAVNTEAFF
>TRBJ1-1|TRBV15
CATSEAGEGEAFF
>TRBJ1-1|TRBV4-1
CASRHGDTAFF
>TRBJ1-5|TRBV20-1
CSASEGNQPQHF
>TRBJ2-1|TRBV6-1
CASSPQDRGRGQFF
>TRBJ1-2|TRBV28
CASSSPGQGASDGYTF